This is a list of T cell receptor beta chains from one sample in a study of T cells in Graves' hyperthyroidism and ophthalmopathy. From the multiplex PCR reads, TCRdb called clonotypes with MiXCR, one entry per CDR3 protein. The table has hundreds of thousands of distinct CDR3 sequences, approximately 15% seen once. Sequencing used blood. Receptor source: a woman in her thirties or forties with Graves' ophthalmopathy. Each CDR3 is given with its conserved first and last residue. A D gene is named only where the DNA matches it firmly. Size tells how often a clone was seen (once, few, many) or the class of an expanded clone, and some rows leave it out.

J: TRBJ2-3
V: TRBV18
D: -
length: 14
size: many
CDR3: CASSPPGRRDTQYF
DNA: TGTGCCAGCTCACCACCTGGTCGAAGGGATACGCAGTATTTT

J: TRBJ1-5
V: TRBV7-2
D: -
length: 14
size: many
CDR3: CASSSTGKFQPQHF
DNA: TGTGCCAGCAGCTCCACAGGGAAATTTCAGCCCCAGCATTTT

J: TRBJ1-3
V: TRBV7-9
D: -
length: 14
size: few
CDR3: CASSYRDTGNTIYF
DNA: TGTGCCAGCAGCTACAGGGATACTGGAAACACCATATATTTT

J: TRBJ2-7
V: TRBV6-5
D: -
length: 13
size: -
CDR3: CASSSTTGYEQYF
DNA: TGTGCCAGCAGTTCAACGACAGGCTACGAGCAGTACTTC

J: TRBJ2-5
V: TRBV7-8
D: -
length: 13
size: once
CDR3: CASSPKNRETQYF
DNA: TGTGCCAGCAGCCCAAAAAACCGGGAGACCCAGTACTTC

J: TRBJ2-5
V: TRBV20-1
D: TRBD2
length: 15
size: many
CDR3: CSAIGTSGAQETQYF
DNA: TGCAGTGCTATCGGGACTAGTGGGGCCCAAGAGACCCAGTACTTC

J: TRBJ2-2
V: TRBV3-1
D: TRBD2
length: 16
size: few
CDR3: CASSPRGTSFTGELFF
DNA: TGTGCCAGCAGCCCCCGGGGGACTAGCTTCACCGGGGAGCTGTTTTTT

J: TRBJ2-7
V: TRBV29-1
D: -
length: 12
size: -
CDR3: CSVEQGSVEQYF
DNA: TGCAGCGTTGAACAGGGGTCTGTAGAGCAGTACTTC

J: TRBJ2-7
V: TRBV6-5
D: -
length: 15
size: -
CDR3: CASSYAGQSSYEQYF
DNA: TGTGCCAGCAGTTACGCAGGACAAAGCTCCTACGAGCAGTACTTC

J: TRBJ2-1
V: TRBV7-9
D: -
length: 14
size: -
CDR3: CASSDGGNYNEQFF
DNA: TGTGCCAGCAGCGACGGCGGGAACTACAATGAGCAGTTCTTC

J: TRBJ1-1
V: TRBV5-6
D: -
length: 15
size: many
CDR3: CASSLWSGENTEAFF
DNA: TGTGCCAGCAGCTTGTGGTCAGGGGAGAACACTGAAGCTTTCTTT

J: TRBJ2-7
V: TRBV18
D: -
length: 14
size: -
CDR3: CASSASTGIHEQYF
DNA: TGTGCCAGCTCAGCCTCTACAGGGATCCACGAGCAGTACTTC

J: TRBJ1-1
V: TRBV30
D: -
length: 16
size: many
CDR3: CAWRLGQRGTNTEAFF
DNA: TGTGCCTGGAGACTAGGACAGCGAGGGACAAACACTGAAGCTTTCTTT

J: TRBJ1-1
V: TRBV20-1
D: -
length: 14
size: -
CDR3: CSARVGDTHTEAFF
DNA: TGCAGTGCTAGAGTAGGGGACACTCACACTGAAGCTTTCTTT

J: TRBJ1-5
V: TRBV30
D: -
length: 17
size: -
CDR3: CAWSANLGGGGSQPQHF
DNA: TGTGCCTGGAGTGCCAACCTTGGCGGGGGGGGCTCTCAGCCCCAGCATTTT

J: TRBJ2-1
V: TRBV20-1
D: TRBD2
length: 14
size: many
CDR3: CSANRGSSYNEQFF
DNA: TGCAGTGCTAATCGCGGGAGCTCCTACAATGAGCAGTTCTTC

J: TRBJ1-2
V: TRBV7-2
D: -
length: 13
size: few
CDR3: CASSLLRGHGYTF
DNA: TGTGCCAGCAGCTTATTACGGGGCCATGGCTACACCTTC

J: TRBJ2-6
V: TRBV2
D: -
length: 14
size: few
CDR3: CASSGGPGANVLTF
DNA: TGTGCCAGCAGTGGAGGACCTGGGGCCAACGTCCTGACTTTC

J: TRBJ2-3
V: TRBV12-3/TRBV12-4
D: -
length: 11
size: many
CDR3: CASSFTDTQYF
DNA: TGTGCCAGCAGCTTCACAGATACGCAGTATTTT

J: TRBJ1-6
V: TRBV12-3/TRBV12-4
D: TRBD1
length: 15
size: many
CDR3: CASRTGVGYNSPLHF
DNA: TGTGCCAGCAGGACAGGGGTGGGGTATAATTCACCCCTCCACTTT

J: TRBJ2-2
V: TRBV6-8
D: TRBD2
length: 15
size: many
CDR3: CASSPPGLEHGELFF
DNA: TGTGCCAGCAGTCCCCCGGGACTAGAGCACGGGGAGCTGTTTTTT

J: TRBJ2-1
V: TRBV5-4
D: TRBD2
length: 15
size: few
CDR3: CASSPASGRFNEQFF
DNA: TGTGCCAGCAGCCCAGCTAGCGGGAGGTTCAATGAGCAGTTCTTC

J: TRBJ2-2
V: TRBV2
D: TRBD1
length: 15
size: many
CDR3: CASIRDRGNTGELFF
DNA: TGTGCCAGCATCCGGGACAGGGGAAACACCGGGGAGCTGTTTTTT

J: TRBJ2-2
V: TRBV7-8
D: -
length: 16
size: many
CDR3: CASSFTRLVNTGELFF
DNA: TGTGCCAGCAGCTTTACCCGACTTGTGAACACCGGGGAGCTGTTTTTT

J: TRBJ1-1
V: TRBV7-2
D: TRBD1
length: 14
size: many
CDR3: CASSRDRGVTEAFF
DNA: TGTGCCAGCAGCCGCGACAGGGGGGTTACTGAAGCTTTCTTT

J: TRBJ1-1
V: TRBV2
D: -
length: 14
size: -
CDR3: CASSLHEMNTEAFF
DNA: TGTGCCAGCAGTCTACACGAGATGAACACTGAAGCTTTCTTT

J: TRBJ1-2
V: TRBV9
D: -
length: 15
size: -
CDR3: CASSVGGGEGYGYTF
DNA: TGTGCCAGCAGCGTAGGAGGGGGAGAGGGCTATGGCTACACCTTC

J: TRBJ2-5
V: TRBV7-9
D: -
length: 14
size: few
CDR3: CASSLGGGHETQYF
DNA: TGTGCCAGCAGCTTAGGTGGTGGTCACGAGACCCAGTACTTC

J: TRBJ2-7
V: TRBV11-2
D: -
length: 14
size: many
CDR3: CASRRGHSSYEQYF
DNA: TGTGCCAGCAGACGGGGACACAGCTCCTACGAGCAGTACTTC

J: TRBJ1-1
V: TRBV4-1
D: -
length: 14
size: many
CDR3: CASSHPPGRVEAFF
DNA: TGCGCCAGCAGCCATCCCCCGGGCAGGGTCGAAGCTTTCTTT

J: TRBJ2-2
V: TRBV12-3/TRBV12-4
D: -
length: 16
size: many
CDR3: CASSFRFAGSAGELFF
DNA: TGTGCCAGCAGTTTTAGATTTGCGGGATCCGCCGGGGAGCTGTTTTTT

J: TRBJ2-5
V: TRBV7-6
D: -
length: 15
size: -
CDR3: CATTQSNQRGETQYF
DNA: TGTGCCACAACACAGTCGAACCAAAGAGGAGAGACCCAGTACTTC

J: TRBJ2-3
V: TRBV28
D: -
length: 15
size: -
CDR3: CALGAPKPFTDTQYF
DNA: TGTGCCCTAGGGGCACCCAAGCCCTTCACAGATACGCAGTATTTT

J: TRBJ2-1
V: TRBV7-3
D: TRBD2
length: 15
size: -
CDR3: CASSPSGVLDNEQFF
DNA: TGTGCCAGCAGCCCTAGCGGGGTTTTGGACAATGAGCAGTTCTTC

J: TRBJ2-5
V: TRBV11-2
D: TRBD1
length: 15
size: many
CDR3: CASSKRTGGVETQYF
DNA: TGTGCCAGCAGCAAGCGGACAGGGGGCGTCGAGACCCAGTACTTC

J: TRBJ1-3
V: TRBV28
D: -
length: 15
size: -
CDR3: CAGSLSRQVGNTIYF
DNA: TGTGCCGGCAGTTTATCTCGACAGGTTGGAAACACCATATATTTT

J: TRBJ2-2
V: TRBV30
D: -
length: 13
size: many
CDR3: CAWSVVRVGELFF
DNA: TGTGCCTGGAGTGTAGTACGTGTCGGGGAGCTGTTTTTT

J: TRBJ1-3
V: TRBV2
D: TRBD1
length: 16
size: many
CDR3: CASTKDRSNSGNTIYF
DNA: TGTGCCAGCACCAAGGACAGGTCGAACTCTGGAAACACCATATATTTT

J: TRBJ1-4
V: TRBV10-3
D: TRBD1
length: 16
size: -
CDR3: CAISGSNDRGFGKLFF
DNA: TGTGCCATCTCAGGTTCAAACGACAGGGGTTTTGGAAAACTGTTTTTT

J: TRBJ2-4
V: TRBV19
D: -
length: 14
size: -
CDR3: CASSSTGKYDIQYF
DNA: TGTGCCAGTAGTTCCACCGGGAAATACGACATTCAGTACTTC

J: TRBJ2-3
V: TRBV7-9
D: TRBD2
length: 15
size: few
CDR3: CASSGLAGVADTQYF
DNA: TGTGCCAGCAGTGGACTAGCGGGAGTCGCAGATACGCAGTATTTT

J: TRBJ1-3
V: TRBV5-1
D: -
length: 15
size: few
CDR3: CASSSGSSRGNTIYF
DNA: TGCGCCAGCAGCTCAGGTTCATCAAGGGGAAACACCATATATTTT

J: TRBJ2-1
V: TRBV3-1
D: -
length: 14
size: many
CDR3: CASSPTRTPNEQFF
DNA: TGTGCCAGCAGCCCGACTAGGACGCCCAATGAGCAGTTCTTC

J: TRBJ2-5
V: TRBV20-1
D: TRBD2
length: 15
size: many
CDR3: CSARTVAGEQETQYF
DNA: TGCAGTGCTCGGACTGTAGCGGGGGAGCAAGAGACCCAGTACTTC

J: TRBJ1-1
V: TRBV20-1
D: -
length: 14
size: -
CDR3: CSATDWVMNTEAFF
DNA: TGCAGTGCAACCGACTGGGTCATGAACACTGAAGCTTTCTTT

J: TRBJ2-2
V: TRBV7-3
D: TRBD1
length: 14
size: many
CDR3: CASSSTGGTGELFF
DNA: TGTGCCAGCAGTTCCACAGGGGGCACCGGGGAGCTGTTTTTT

J: TRBJ2-1
V: TRBV28
D: -
length: 13
size: -
CDR3: CASSSSLSDEQFF
DNA: TGTGCCAGCAGTTCCTCCCTAAGCGATGAGCAGTTCTTC

J: TRBJ2-3
V: TRBV12-3/TRBV12-4
D: -
length: 13
size: few
CDR3: CASSWLRTDTQYF
DNA: TGTGCCAGCAGTTGGTTGCGCACAGATACGCAGTATTTT

J: TRBJ2-2
V: TRBV20-1
D: -
length: 15
size: many
CDR3: CSASRGGINTGELFF
DNA: TGCAGTGCTAGTAGGGGGGGGATTAACACCGGGGAGCTGTTTTTT

J: TRBJ2-2
V: TRBV12-3/TRBV12-4
D: -
length: 16
size: -
CDR3: CASSLEGPGNTGELFF
DNA: TGTGCCAGCAGTTTAGAGGGCCCCGGGAACACCGGGGAGCTGTTTTTT

J: TRBJ2-5
V: TRBV5-1
D: TRBD2
length: 15
size: few
CDR3: CASSILAGGSETQYF
DNA: TGCGCCAGCAGCATACTAGCGGGAGGTAGTGAGACCCAGTACTTC

J: TRBJ2-7
V: TRBV7-2
D: TRBD2
length: 15
size: many
CDR3: CASKSTSGSFNEQYF
DNA: TGTGCCAGCAAGTCGACTAGCGGGAGTTTCAACGAGCAGTACTTC

J: TRBJ1-5
V: TRBV18
D: -
length: 14
size: many
CDR3: CASSLDSVNQPQHF
DNA: TGTGCCAGCTCACTCGACAGTGTCAATCAGCCCCAGCATTTT

J: TRBJ2-5
V: TRBV11-2
D: TRBD1
length: 15
size: many
CDR3: CASSSGQGNAETQYF
DNA: TGTGCCAGCAGCTCGGGACAGGGGAATGCGGAGACCCAGTACTTC